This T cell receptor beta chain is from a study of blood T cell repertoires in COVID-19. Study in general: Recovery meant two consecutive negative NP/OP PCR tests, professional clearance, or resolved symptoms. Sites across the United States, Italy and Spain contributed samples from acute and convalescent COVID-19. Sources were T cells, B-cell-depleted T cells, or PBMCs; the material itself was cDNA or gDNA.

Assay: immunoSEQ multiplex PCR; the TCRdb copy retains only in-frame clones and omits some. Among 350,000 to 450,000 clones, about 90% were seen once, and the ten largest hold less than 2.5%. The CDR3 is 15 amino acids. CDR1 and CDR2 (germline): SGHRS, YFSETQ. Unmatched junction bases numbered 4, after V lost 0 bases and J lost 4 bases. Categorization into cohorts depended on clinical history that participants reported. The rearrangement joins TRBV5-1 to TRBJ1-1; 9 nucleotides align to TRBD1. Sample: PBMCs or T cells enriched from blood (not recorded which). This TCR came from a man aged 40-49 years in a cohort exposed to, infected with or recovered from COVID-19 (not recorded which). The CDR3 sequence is CASSLEGTGSTEAFF. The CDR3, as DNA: TGCGCCAGCAGCTTGGAAGGGACAGGGAGCACTGAAGCTTTCTTT.